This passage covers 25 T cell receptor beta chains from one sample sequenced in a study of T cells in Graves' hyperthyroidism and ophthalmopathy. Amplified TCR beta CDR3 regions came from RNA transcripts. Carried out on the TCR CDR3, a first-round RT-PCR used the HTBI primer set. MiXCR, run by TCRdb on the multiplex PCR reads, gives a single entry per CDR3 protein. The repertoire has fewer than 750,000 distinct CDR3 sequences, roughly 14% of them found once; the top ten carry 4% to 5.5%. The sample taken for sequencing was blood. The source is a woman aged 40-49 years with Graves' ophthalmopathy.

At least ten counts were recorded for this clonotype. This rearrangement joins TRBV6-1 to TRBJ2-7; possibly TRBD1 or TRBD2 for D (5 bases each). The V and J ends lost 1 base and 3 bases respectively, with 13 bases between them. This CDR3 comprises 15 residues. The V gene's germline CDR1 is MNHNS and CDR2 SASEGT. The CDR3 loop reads CASSEEGTLGYEQYF. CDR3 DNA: TGTGCCAGCAGTGAAGAGGGGACGCTCGGCTACGAGCAGTACTTC.

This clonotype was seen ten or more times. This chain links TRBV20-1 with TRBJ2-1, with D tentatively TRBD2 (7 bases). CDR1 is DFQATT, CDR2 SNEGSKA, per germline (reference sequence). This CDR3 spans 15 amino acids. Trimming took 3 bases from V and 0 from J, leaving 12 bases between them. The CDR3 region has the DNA TGCAGTGCTAGTGGGGGCGGGAGCTCCTACAATGAGCAGTTCTTC. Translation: CSASGGGSSYNEQFF.

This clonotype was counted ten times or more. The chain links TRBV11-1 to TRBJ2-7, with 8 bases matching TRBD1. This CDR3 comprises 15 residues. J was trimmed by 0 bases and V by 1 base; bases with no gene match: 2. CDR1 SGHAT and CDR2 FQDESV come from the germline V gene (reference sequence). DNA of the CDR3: TGTGCCAGCAGCTTAGAGGGACAGGACTCCTACGAGCAGTACTTC. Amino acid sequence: CASSLEGQDSYEQYF.

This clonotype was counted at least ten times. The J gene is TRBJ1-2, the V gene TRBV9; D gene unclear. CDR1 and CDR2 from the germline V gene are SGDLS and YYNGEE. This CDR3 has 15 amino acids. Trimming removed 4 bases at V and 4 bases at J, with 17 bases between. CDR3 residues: CASSPTLGLSYGYTF. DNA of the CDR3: TGTGCCAGCAGCCCTACTCTTGGGCTGTCCTATGGCTACACCTTC.

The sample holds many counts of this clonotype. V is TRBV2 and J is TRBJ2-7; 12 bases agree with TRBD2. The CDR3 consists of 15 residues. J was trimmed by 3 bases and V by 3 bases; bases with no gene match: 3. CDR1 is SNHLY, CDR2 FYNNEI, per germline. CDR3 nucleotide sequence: TGTGCCAGCAGTGAGGGACTAGCGGGCTACTACGAGCAGTACTTC. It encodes CASSEGLAGYYEQYF. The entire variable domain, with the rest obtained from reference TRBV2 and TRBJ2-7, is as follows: EPEVTQTPSHQVTQMGQEVILRCVPISNHLYFYWYRQILGQKVEFLVSFYNNEISEKSEIFDDQFSVERPDGSNFTLKIRSTKLEDSAMYFCASSEGLAGYYEQYFGPGTRLTVT.

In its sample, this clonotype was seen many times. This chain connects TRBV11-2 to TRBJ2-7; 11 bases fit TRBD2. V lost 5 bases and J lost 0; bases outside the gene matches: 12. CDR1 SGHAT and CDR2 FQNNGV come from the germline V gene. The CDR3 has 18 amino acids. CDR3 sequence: CASSALTSGTWTSYEQYF. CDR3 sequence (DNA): TGTGCCAGCAGCGCTTTGACTAGCGGGACATGGACCTCCTACGAGCAGTACTTC.

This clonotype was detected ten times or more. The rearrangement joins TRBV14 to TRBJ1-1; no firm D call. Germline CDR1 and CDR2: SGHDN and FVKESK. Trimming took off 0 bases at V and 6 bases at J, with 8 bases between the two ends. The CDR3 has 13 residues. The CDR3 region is CASSQDGSAEAFF. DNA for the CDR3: TGTGCCAGCAGCCAAGATGGAAGCGCTGAAGCTTTCTTT.

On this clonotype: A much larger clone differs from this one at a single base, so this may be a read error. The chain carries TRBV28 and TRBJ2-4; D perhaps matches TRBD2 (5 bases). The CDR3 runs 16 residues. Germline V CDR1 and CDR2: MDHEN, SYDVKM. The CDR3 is CASTAGILKAKNIQCF. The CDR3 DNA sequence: TGTGCCAGCACGGCCGGGATACTAAAAGCCAAAAACATTCAGTGCTTC.

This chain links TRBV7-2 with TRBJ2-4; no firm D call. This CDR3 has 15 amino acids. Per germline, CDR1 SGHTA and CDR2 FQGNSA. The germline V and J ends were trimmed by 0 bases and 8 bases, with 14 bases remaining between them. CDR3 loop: CASSLAPGFLDIQYF. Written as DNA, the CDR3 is TGTGCCAGCAGCTTAGCGCCCGGTTTTCTGGACATTCAGTACTTC.

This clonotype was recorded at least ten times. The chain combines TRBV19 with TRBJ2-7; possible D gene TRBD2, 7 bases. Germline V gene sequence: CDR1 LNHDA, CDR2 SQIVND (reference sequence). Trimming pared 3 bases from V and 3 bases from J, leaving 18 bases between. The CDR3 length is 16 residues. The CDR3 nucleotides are TGTGCCAGTAGTATGGGGGGCGGGAGAGCCCACTACGAGCAGTACTTC. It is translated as CASSMGGGRAHYEQYF.

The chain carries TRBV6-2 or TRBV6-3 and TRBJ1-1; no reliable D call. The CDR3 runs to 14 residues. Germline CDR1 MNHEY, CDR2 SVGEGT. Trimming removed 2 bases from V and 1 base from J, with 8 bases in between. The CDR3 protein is CASSYPVGNTEAFF. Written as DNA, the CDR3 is TGTGCCAGCAGTTACCCAGTGGGGAACACTGAAGCTTTCTTT.

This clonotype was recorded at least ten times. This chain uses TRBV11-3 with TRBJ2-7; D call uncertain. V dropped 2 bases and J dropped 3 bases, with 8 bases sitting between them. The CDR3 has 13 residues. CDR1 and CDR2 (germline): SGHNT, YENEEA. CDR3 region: CASSLRVGYEQYF. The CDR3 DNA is TGTGCCAGCAGCTTACGGGTAGGCTACGAGCAGTACTTC.

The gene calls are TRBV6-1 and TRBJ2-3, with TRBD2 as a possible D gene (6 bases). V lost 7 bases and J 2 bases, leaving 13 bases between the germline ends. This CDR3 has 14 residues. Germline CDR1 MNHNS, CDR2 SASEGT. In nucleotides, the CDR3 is TGTGCCAGCACCCCCGGAGGGCACACAGATACGCAGTATTTT. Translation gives CASTPGGHTDTQYF.

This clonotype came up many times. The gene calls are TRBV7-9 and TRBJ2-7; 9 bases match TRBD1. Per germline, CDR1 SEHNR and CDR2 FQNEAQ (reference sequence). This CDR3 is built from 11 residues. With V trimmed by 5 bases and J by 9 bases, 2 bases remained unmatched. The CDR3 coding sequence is TGTGCCAGCAGCGAGGGACAGGGGCAGTACTTC. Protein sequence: CASSEGQGQYF.

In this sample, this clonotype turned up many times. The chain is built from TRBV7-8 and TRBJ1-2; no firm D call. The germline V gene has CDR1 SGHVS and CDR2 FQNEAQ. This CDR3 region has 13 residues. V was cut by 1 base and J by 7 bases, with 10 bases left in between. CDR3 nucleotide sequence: TGTGCCAGCAGCTTAGTGGGCAGCTCTGGCTACACCTTC. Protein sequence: CASSLVGSSGYTF.

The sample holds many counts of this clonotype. The CDR3: CASSEGPSVTYEQYF. The CDR3, as DNA: TGTGCCAGCAGTGAAGGCCCAAGCGTTACCTACGAGCAGTACTTC. The chain is built from TRBV6-1 and TRBJ2-7; D ambiguous. Between the trimmed V and J ends, which lost 1 base and 2 bases, there was a span of 12 bases. Germline CDR1 MNHNS, CDR2 SASEGT. CDR3 size: 15 residues.

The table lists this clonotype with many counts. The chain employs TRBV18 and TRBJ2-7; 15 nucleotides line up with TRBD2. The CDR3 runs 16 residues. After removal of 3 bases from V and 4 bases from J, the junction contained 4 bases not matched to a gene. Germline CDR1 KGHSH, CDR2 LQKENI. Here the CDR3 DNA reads TGTGCCAGCTCACCGGGACTAGCGGGAGGTGGGTACGAGCAGTACTTC. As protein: CASSPGLAGGGYEQYF.

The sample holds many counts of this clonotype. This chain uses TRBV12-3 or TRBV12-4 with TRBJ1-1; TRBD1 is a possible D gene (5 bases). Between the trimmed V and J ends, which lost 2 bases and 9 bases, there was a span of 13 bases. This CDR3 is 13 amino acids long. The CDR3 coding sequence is TGTGCCAGCAGTTTAAGAGTGGCAGGGAAAGCTTTCTTT. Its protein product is CASSLRVAGKAFF.

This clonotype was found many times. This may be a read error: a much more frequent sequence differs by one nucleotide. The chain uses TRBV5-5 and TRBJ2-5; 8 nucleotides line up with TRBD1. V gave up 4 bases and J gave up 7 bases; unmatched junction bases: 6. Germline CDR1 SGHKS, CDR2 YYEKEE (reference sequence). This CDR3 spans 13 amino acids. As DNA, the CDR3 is TGTGCCAGCAGCACAGGACAGGGCGTGACCCAGTACTTC. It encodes CASSTGQGVTQYF. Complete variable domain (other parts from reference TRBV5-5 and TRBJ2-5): DAGVTQSPTHLIKTRGQQVTLRCSPISGHKSVSWYQQVLGQGPQFIFQYYEKEERGRGNFPDRFSARQFPNYSSELNVNALLLGDSALYLCASSTGQGVTQYFGPGTRLLVL.

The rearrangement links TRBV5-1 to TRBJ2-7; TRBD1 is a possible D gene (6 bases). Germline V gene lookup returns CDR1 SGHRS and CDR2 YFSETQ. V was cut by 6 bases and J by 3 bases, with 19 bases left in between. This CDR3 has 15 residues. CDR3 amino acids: CASTLGGRNVYEQYF. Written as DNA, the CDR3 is TGCGCCAGCACCCTAGGGGGACGAAACGTCTACGAGCAGTACTTC.

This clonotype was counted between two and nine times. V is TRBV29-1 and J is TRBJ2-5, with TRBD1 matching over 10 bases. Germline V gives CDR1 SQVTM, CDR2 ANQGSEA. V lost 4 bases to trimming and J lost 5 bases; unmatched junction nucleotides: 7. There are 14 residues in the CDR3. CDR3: CSVAFRTGGETQYF. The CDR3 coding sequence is TGCAGCGTTGCCTTTCGGACAGGGGGGGAGACCCAGTACTTC.

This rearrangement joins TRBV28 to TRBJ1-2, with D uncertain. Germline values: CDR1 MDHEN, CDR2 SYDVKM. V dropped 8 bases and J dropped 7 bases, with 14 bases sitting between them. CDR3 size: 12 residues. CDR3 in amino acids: CASSTVLGGYTF. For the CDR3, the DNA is TGTGCCAGCTCCACGGTCCTTGGTGGCTACACCTTC.

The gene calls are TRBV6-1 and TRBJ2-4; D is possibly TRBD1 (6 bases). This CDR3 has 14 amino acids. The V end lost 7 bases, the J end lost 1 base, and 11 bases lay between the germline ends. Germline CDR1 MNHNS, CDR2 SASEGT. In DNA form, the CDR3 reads TGTGCCAGCATGACAGGACAGGCCAAAAACATTCAGTACTTC. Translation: CASMTGQAKNIQYF.

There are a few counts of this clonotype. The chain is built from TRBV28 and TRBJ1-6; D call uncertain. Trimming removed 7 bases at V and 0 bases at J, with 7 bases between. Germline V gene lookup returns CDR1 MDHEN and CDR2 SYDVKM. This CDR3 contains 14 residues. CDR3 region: CASITGSYNSPLHF. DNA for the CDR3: TGTGCCAGCATCACGGGCTCCTATAATTCACCCCTCCACTTT. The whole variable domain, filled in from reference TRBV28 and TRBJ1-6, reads DVKVTQSSRYLVKRTGEKVFLECVQDMDHENMFWYRQDPGLGLRLIYFSYDVKMKEKGDIPEGYSVSREKKERFSLILESASTNQTSMYLCASITGSYNSPLHFGNGTRLTVT.

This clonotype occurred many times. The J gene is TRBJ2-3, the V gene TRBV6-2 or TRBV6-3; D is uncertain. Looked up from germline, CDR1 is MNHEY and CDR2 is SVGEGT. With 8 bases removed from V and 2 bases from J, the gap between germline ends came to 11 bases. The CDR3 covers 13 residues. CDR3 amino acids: CASVNQVTDTQYF. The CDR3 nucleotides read TGTGCCAGCGTCAACCAGGTCACAGATACGCAGTATTTT.